A single T cell receptor (beta chain) is shown here with its context. The antigen remains unidentified. Using immunoSEQ multiplex PCR, the repertoire was profiled, and TCRdb retains in-frame clones only, with some absent. The profile shows 95,000 to 120,000 clones, around 93% of them singletons. This record belongs to a study of OX40 agonist ivuxolimab in advanced cancers. For the study at large: Participants, about 83% male, averaged approximately 60 years of age, ranging from roughly 20 to 80. Points from the study as a whole: Expanded clones belonging to CD8+ T cells outnumbered, on average, those of CD4+.

Sample: CD4+ or CD8+ T cells sorted from blood, taken in a trial of the OX40 agonist ivuxolimab. The clonotype originates from an adult with an advanced solid tumor such as melanoma, head and neck, liver or kidney cancer.

As DNA, the CDR3 is TGTGCCAACAATAAGGGGGATGACACTGAAGCTTTCTTT. Translated: CANNKGDDTEAFF. The V gene is TRBV2, the J gene TRBJ1-1; D is possibly TRBD1 (6 bases). The CDR3 sequence is 13 residues long. CDR1 is SNHLY, CDR2 FYNNEI, per germline. V shed 10 bases and J shed 3 bases, with 15 bases lying between them.